The 6 T cell receptor beta chains in this list originate from one sample, sequenced in a study of cytomegalovirus exposure and HLA in healthy donors. Produced via immunoSEQ multiplex PCR; TCRdb's table is partial and in-frame only. The sample contains about 73,000 clones, roughly 95% of which appear only once. Source material: PBMCs. Every receptor here comes from a man between 18 and 35 years old in good health and CMV-seronegative.

J is TRBJ2-3 and V is TRBV7-9; D perhaps matches TRBD2 (6 bases). In germline, CDR1 is SEHNR, CDR2 FQNEAQ (reference sequence). Trimming took off 3 bases at V and 5 bases at J, with 12 bases between the two ends. The CDR3 is made up of 14 amino acids. As DNA, the CDR3 is TGTGCCAGCAGCTTTTCGGGGCGGGGAGATACGCAGTATTTT. It yields the protein CASSFSGRGDTQYF.

This sequence joins TRBV5-4 and TRBJ1-2, with 7 bases that match TRBD1. The ends lost 2 bases at V and 8 bases at J; junction bases unmatched: 18. Germline V gives CDR1 SGHNT, CDR2 YYREEE (reference sequence). This CDR3 comprises 17 residues. This CDR3 reads CASSFPGTVGDGRGYTF. CDR3 nucleotide sequence: TGTGCCAGCAGCTTCCCCGGGACAGTTGGAGACGGGCGGGGCTACACCTTC.

This clone was recorded once. In DNA form, the CDR3 reads TGTGCCAGCAGCTTTTCCCAGGGAGAGACCCAGTACTTC. It codes for CASSFSQGETQYF. J is TRBJ2-5 and V is TRBV11-2, with TRBD1 as a possible D gene (5 bases). The CDR3 runs 13 residues. Between the trimmed V and J ends, which lost 3 bases and 4 bases, there was a span of 9 bases. Germline V gene data show CDR1 as SGHAT and CDR2 as FQNNGV.

This rearrangement joins TRBV29-1 to TRBJ1-3; 7 bases line up with TRBD1. The CDR3 consists of 17 residues. V lost 4 bases, J lost 0 bases, and 12 bases stayed unmatched. The germline V gene has CDR1 SQVTM and CDR2 ANQGSEA. CDR3 protein: CSVGGDSRDLSGNTIYF. CDR3 nucleotides: TGCAGCGTTGGGGGGGACAGCCGCGATCTCTCTGGAAACACCATATATTTT.

This clone occurred once. V and J are TRBV10-2 and TRBJ1-2; 7 positions agree with TRBD1. The CDR3 totals 13 residues. Germline CDR1 and CDR2: WSHSY and SAAADI. Losses at the gene ends were 5 bases for V and 6 bases for J; bases not matched to a gene: 6. CDR3 residues: CASSQTGVDGYTF. CDR3 in DNA: TGCGCCAGCAGTCAAACAGGGGTCGATGGCTACACCTTC.

The V and J genes are TRBV10-3 and TRBJ2-2; D is possibly TRBD2 (5 bases). CDR3 size: 17 residues. Germline CDR1 ENHRY, CDR2 SYGVKD. The V and J ends lost 2 bases and 0 bases respectively, with 13 bases between them. CDR3 protein: CAISEGEHPPNTGELFF. DNA for the CDR3: TGTGCCATCAGTGAGGGGGAGCACCCTCCGAACACCGGGGAGCTGTTTTTT.